The present TCR beta chain was sequenced within a study of early T cells in non-severe SARS-CoV-2 infection. On the study more broadly: Chains were not paired, and sequencing was done on bulk RNA from unsorted whole blood. Study-wide results and limits: VDJdb matching, biased toward anti-spike CD8 responses, missed private and CD4 specificities.

The germline gives CDR1 LGHNT, CDR2 FRNRAP. Trimming cost V 5 bases and J 5 bases, with 15 bases left between them. The CDR3 extends over 14 amino acids. In this sample, this clonotype turned up many times. What it binds is not known. A single record per CDR3 protein comes from TCRdb applying MiXCR to the 5' RACE reads. The sample includes roughly 120,000 distinct CDR3 sequences, about 15% seen only once; the top ten take roughly a fifth. This clonotype originated in an adult who was a healthcare worker with PCR-confirmed SARS-CoV-2 infection or an uninfected control (not recorded which). The V call is TRBV12-5, the J call TRBJ1-1; no clear D gene. The sequencing sample was made of whole blood. The CDR3 spells CASGNVPLGTEAFF. In nucleotides, the CDR3 is TGTGCTAGTGGTAACGTCCCTTTAGGAACTGAAGCTTTCTTT.